These T cell receptor beta chains were read from a single sample in a study of post-analysis software for immune sequencing data. TCRdb passed the PCR reads through MiXCR, listing each CDR3 protein once. Of under 200,000 distinct CDR3 sequences detected, 29% appear once; the ten largest clones hold approximately 3%. The sample was blood. Source of these receptors: a girl between 2 and 17 years old with multiple sclerosis. Both conserved end residues are part of each CDR3. Fields, in order: V gene, J gene, D gene, clone size, CDR3 protein, CDR3 DNA. The D gene is left open where the match is weak. Some rows have no size entry. The others give once, few or many, or a class for an expanded clone.

>TRBV14|TRBJ1-4|-|-
CASSQDSRGTIREKLFF
TGTGCCAGCAGCCAAGATTCTAGGGGGACGATACGTGAAAAACTGTTTTTT
>TRBV5-1|TRBJ1-1|-|-
CASSLTDYTEAFF
TGCGCCAGCAGCTTGACAGATTACACTGAAGCTTTCTTT
>TRBV20-1|TRBJ1-2|-|many
CSAAGIGGYTF
TGCAGTGCTGCCGGTATTGGTGGCTACACCTTC
>TRBV6-2/TRBV6-3|TRBJ2-2|-|-
CASSFWGIVTGELFF
TGTGCCAGCAGCTTTTGGGGCATTGTGACCGGGGAGCTGTTTTTT
>TRBV20-1|TRBJ2-7|TRBD2|many
CSASGLASYEQYF
TGCAGTGCTTCTGGACTAGCTTCTTACGAGCAGTACTTC
>TRBV7-9|TRBJ1-1|TRBD1|-
CASSPGQANTEAFF
TGTGCCAGCAGCCCGGGACAGGCAAACACTGAAGCTTTCTTT
>TRBV5-1|TRBJ2-3|-|-
CTSFSGTQSTDTQYF
TGCACCAGCTTTTCCGGGACCCAATCCACAGATACGCAGTATTTT
>TRBV3-1|TRBJ1-1|-|few
CASSPSPVNTEAFF
TGTGCCAGCAGCCCCTCCCCGGTGAACACTGAAGCTTTCTTT
>TRBV5-5|TRBJ2-3|TRBD1|many
CASSPGQLESQYF
TGTGCCAGCAGCCCGGGACAGCTAGAGTCCCAGTATTTT
>TRBV6-1|TRBJ2-1|TRBD2|-
CASNRAGGSYNGQFF
TGTGCCAGCAATAGAGCGGGAGGCTCCTACAATGGGCAGTTCTTC
>TRBV12-3/TRBV12-4|TRBJ1-2|-|many
CASSPTGLGSGYTF
TGTGCCAGCAGTCCGACAGGACTGGGTTCTGGCTACACCTTC
>TRBV10-3|TRBJ2-5|TRBD1|many
CAISAGTGGETQYF
TGTGCCATCAGTGCGGGGACAGGGGGAGAGACCCAGTACTTC
>TRBV2|TRBJ2-5|-|many
CASLGETQYF
TGTGCCAGCCTTGGAGAGACCCAGTACTTC
>TRBV25-1|TRBJ2-7|TRBD1|many
CASAYSGGYEQYF
TGTGCCAGTGCATATTCAGGGGGCTACGAGCAGTACTTC
>TRBV18|TRBJ2-7|-|-
CASSPATSYEQYF
TGTGCCAGCTCACCAGCGACCTCCTACGAGCAGTACTTC
>TRBV2|TRBJ2-5|-|few
CASSEAHVTETQYF
TGTGCCAGCAGTGAAGCCCACGTGACCGAGACCCAGTACTTC
>TRBV28|TRBJ2-7|-|many
CASSFRSYEQYF
TGTGCCAGCAGTTTTCGCAGCTACGAGCAGTACTTC
>TRBV11-2|TRBJ2-5|-|many
CASSLDGGVTQYF
TGTGCCAGCAGCTTAGATGGCGGGGTGACCCAGTACTTC
>TRBV12-3/TRBV12-4|TRBJ1-1|-|-
CASTLAQGSTEAFF
TGTGCCAGCACCTTAGCCCAGGGGTCCACTGAAGCTTTCTTT
>TRBV7-9|TRBJ2-3|-|many
CASSLLGTEKDTQYF
TGTGCCAGCAGCTTATTAGGGACGGAAAAGGATACGCAGTATTTT
>TRBV5-1|TRBJ2-7|TRBD2|-
CASTTGGGDEQYF
TGCGCCAGCACTACTGGCGGGGGAGACGAGCAGTACTTC
>TRBV20-1|TRBJ1-1|-|few
CSARGPTGGTEAFF
TGCAGTGCTAGAGGGCCCACGGGGGGCACTGAAGCTTTCTTT
>TRBV10-3|TRBJ2-3|-|many
CAISGLATDTQYF
TGTGCCATCAGTGGGCTAGCCACAGATACGCAGTATTTT
>TRBV5-1|TRBJ2-1|TRBD2|-
CASSWTSGGAGEQFF
TGCGCCAGCAGCTGGACTAGCGGGGGGGCAGGTGAGCAGTTCTTC
>TRBV5-1|TRBJ2-7|TRBD2|many
CASSLEPGGYEQYF
TGCGCCAGCAGCTTGGAACCGGGAGGTTACGAGCAGTACTTC
>TRBV3-1|TRBJ1-1|-|-
CASSLGYRLEAFF
TGTGCCAGCAGCCTTGGTTACAGACTTGAAGCTTTCTTT
>TRBV10-3|TRBJ2-5|TRBD2|many
CAISEPNHGRILAAQETQYF
TGTGCCATCAGTGAGCCGAACCATGGTCGCATACTAGCGGCACAAGAGACCCAGTACTTC
>TRBV5-1|TRBJ1-4|-|-
CASSLTGSDEKLFF
TGCGCCAGCAGCTTAACAGGTTCTGATGAAAAACTGTTTTTT
>TRBV20-1|TRBJ2-2|-|-
CSTTQAGRHTGELFF
TGCAGTACAACTCAGGCGGGAAGGCACACCGGGGAGCTGTTTTTT
>TRBV29-1|TRBJ2-5|TRBD2|-
CSVERGLAGTKTQYF
TGCAGCGTTGAAAGGGGACTAGCGGGAACAAAGACCCAGTACTTC
>TRBV29-1|TRBJ1-4|TRBD1|-
CSFRGTGDEKLFF
TGCAGCTTCCGGGGGACAGGGGACGAAAAACTGTTTTTT
>TRBV14|TRBJ1-1|-|-
CASTQDPQSTEAFF
TGTGCCAGCACTCAGGACCCCCAGAGCACTGAAGCTTTCTTT
>TRBV5-1|TRBJ1-1|-|few
CASSPSGGRNTEAFF
TGCGCCAGCAGCCCCTCGGGAGGTAGGAACACTGAAGCTTTCTTT
>TRBV20-1|TRBJ2-3|TRBD2|many
CSASGAGDPVTQYF
TGCAGTGCTAGTGGGGCGGGGGACCCCGTTACGCAGTATTTT
>TRBV20-1|TRBJ2-3|TRBD1|many
CSARDPGQGVDTQYF
TGCAGTGCTAGGGACCCGGGACAGGGAGTAGATACGCAGTATTTT
>TRBV5-1|TRBJ1-6|-|many
CASSLNREAPLHF
TGCGCCAGCAGCTTGAACAGGGAGGCACCCCTCCACTTT
>TRBV20-1|TRBJ2-7|-|-
CSARGDGGFGYEQYF
TGCAGTGCTAGAGGGGACGGGGGATTTGGCTACGAGCAGTACTTC
>TRBV20-1|TRBJ1-1|-|-
CSARGVDTEAFF
TGCAGTGCTAGGGGGGTGGACACTGAAGCTTTCTTT
>TRBV14|TRBJ1-1|-|-
CASSPKTRHTEAFF
TGTGCCAGCAGCCCAAAGACTAGGCACACTGAAGCTTTCTTT
>TRBV7-9|TRBJ2-1|TRBD1|many
CASSISPTRDRANEQFF
TGTGCCAGCAGCATCTCACCAACAAGGGACAGGGCCAATGAGCAGTTCTTC